These 10 T cell receptor beta chains originate from one sample sequenced in a study of T-cell reconstitution after alpha-beta-depleted transplantation in children. A library of TCRbeta sequences, prepared with unique molecular identifiers, was generated. TCRdb itself ran the PCR reads through MiXCR, one entry per CDR3 protein. The sample consists of some 200,000 distinct CDR3 sequences, 13% to 15% of them appearing once. The material sequenced was PBMCs from the stem cell graft donor, taken from the stem cell graft. These receptor sequences come from a human donor who donated a stem cell graft to a child with acute lymphoblastic leukemia.

This clonotype has a count of ten or more. The V call is TRBV4-1, the J call TRBJ1-1, with D perhaps matching TRBD1 (6 bases). V was cut by 0 bases and J by 11 bases, with 19 bases left in between. The CDR3 is 15 residues long. Looked up from germline, CDR1 is MGHRA and CDR2 is YSYEKL. Written as DNA, the CDR3 is TGCGCCAGCAGCCAAGATAGCAGGGGATTGTATAAGGCTTTCTTT. Translation: CASSQDSRGLYKAFF.

This chain joins TRBV5-1 and TRBJ2-7; TRBD1 aligns across 8 bases. CDR1 is SGHRS, CDR2 YFSETQ, per germline. The ends lost 4 bases at V and 6 bases at J; junction bases unmatched: 12. The CDR3 covers 15 residues. In nucleotides, the CDR3 is TGCGCCAGCAGCCGAATCCAGGGGGCGCCTCGCGAGCAGTACTTC. Its protein product is CASSRIQGAPREQYF.

This clonotype appeared many times. The chain couples TRBV5-1 to TRBJ2-3, with D unclear. With 3 bases removed from V and 0 bases from J, the gap between germline ends came to 11 bases. Germline V lookup: CDR1 SGHRS, CDR2 YFSETQ. There are 15 residues in the CDR3. CDR3 region: CASSSRTSSTDTQYF. The CDR3 nucleotides read TGCGCCAGCAGCTCCCGGACCTCCAGCACAGATACGCAGTATTTT.

The table lists this clonotype with many counts. This chain connects TRBV29-1 to TRBJ2-5, with TRBD1 matching 9 bases. The V gene end was trimmed by 6 bases and the J gene end by 5 bases; junction bases not matched to a gene: 10. The CDR3 covers 14 residues. Germline V gene data show CDR1 as SQVTM and CDR2 as ANQGSEA. The CDR3 region is CSVIRDRDAETQYF. CDR3 sequence (DNA): TGCAGCGTAATCCGGGACAGGGATGCGGAGACCCAGTACTTC.

This clonotype was counted ten times or more. The chain couples TRBV7-9 to TRBJ2-7; 14 bases are a match to TRBD2. The CDR3 length is 17 residues. V gave up 3 bases and J gave up 6 bases; unmatched junction bases: 10. Germline V gives CDR1 SEHNR, CDR2 FQNEAQ (reference sequence). CDR3: CASSFGTSGSQTVEQYF. The CDR3 DNA sequence: TGTGCCAGCAGCTTCGGGACTAGCGGGAGTCAAACCGTCGAGCAGTACTTC.

This clonotype was counted ten times or more. This rearrangement joins TRBV5-6 to TRBJ1-1; D is unclear. The CDR3 totals 15 residues. V dropped 4 bases and J dropped 0 bases, with 13 bases sitting between them. Germline V gene lookup returns CDR1 SGHDT and CDR2 YYEEEE. The CDR3 bases are TGTGCCAGCAGCGCCACCGGGATTTTGAACACTGAAGCTTTCTTT. It translates to CASSATGILNTEAFF.

This clonotype has a count of ten or more. One junction end disagrees with the germline gene, perhaps due to a read error. V usage is TRBV19 and J usage is TRBJ1-2; no definite D call. The CDR3 sequence is 11 residues long. Germline V CDR1 and CDR2: LNHDA, SQIVND (reference sequence). The CDR3 spells CASSLTRTVNF. The DNA of the CDR3 is TGTGCCAGTAGTTTAACGCGGACTGTTAACTTC.

At least ten counts were recorded for this clonotype. This chain connects TRBV7-2 to TRBJ1-5; D unresolved. The CDR3 runs to 14 residues. V was shortened by 1 base and J by 2 bases, with 6 bases between the two germline ends. Per germline, CDR1 SGHTA and CDR2 FQGNSA. The CDR3 loop reads CASSLERGNQPQHF. CDR3 coding DNA: TGTGCCAGCAGCTTAGAGAGGGGCAATCAGCCCCAGCATTTT.

The table lists this clonotype with many counts. DNA for the CDR3: TGCAGTGCCCGAGTAAATAGCCATAACGAGCAGTACTTC. Its translation is CSARVNSHNEQYF. V is TRBV20-1 and J is TRBJ2-7; no reliable D call. CDR1 DFQATT and CDR2 SNEGSKA come from the germline V gene (reference sequence). Deletions cut 6 bases from V and 5 bases from J, with 17 bases between. The CDR3 sequence is 13 residues long.

This clonotype was counted at least ten times. The chain recombines TRBV27 with TRBJ1-3, with 8 nucleotides matching TRBD1. V lost 6 bases and J lost 7; bases outside the gene matches: 8. This CDR3 region has 14 residues. Germline CDR1 reads MNHEY; CDR2 reads SMNVEV (reference sequence). The CDR3 DNA is TGTGCCAGCAGGTCGACAGGGGTGGCGAACACCATATATTTT. It codes for CASRSTGVANTIYF.